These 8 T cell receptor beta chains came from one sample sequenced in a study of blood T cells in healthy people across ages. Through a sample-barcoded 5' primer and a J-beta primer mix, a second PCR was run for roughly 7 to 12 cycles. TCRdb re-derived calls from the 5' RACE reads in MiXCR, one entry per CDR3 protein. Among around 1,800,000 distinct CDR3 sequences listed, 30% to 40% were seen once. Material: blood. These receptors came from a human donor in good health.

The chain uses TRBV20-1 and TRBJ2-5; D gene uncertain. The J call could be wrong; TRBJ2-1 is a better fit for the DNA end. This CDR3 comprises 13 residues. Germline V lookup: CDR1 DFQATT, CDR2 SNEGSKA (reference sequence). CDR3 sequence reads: CSARVGQLETQFF. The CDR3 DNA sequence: TGCAGTGCTAGGGTTGGTCAGTTGGAGACCCAGTTCTTC.

The CDR3 here is CSARVGAGLTYEQYF. CDR3 in DNA: TGCAGTGCTAGAGTCGGGGCGGGGCTCACCTACGAGCAGTACTTC. The chain employs TRBV20-1 and TRBJ2-5; tentative D call: TRBD2 (6 bases). The better agreement between TRBJ2-7 and the DNA end casts doubt on the J call. Germline V CDR1 and CDR2: DFQATT, SNEGSKA (reference sequence). The CDR3 is 15 residues long.

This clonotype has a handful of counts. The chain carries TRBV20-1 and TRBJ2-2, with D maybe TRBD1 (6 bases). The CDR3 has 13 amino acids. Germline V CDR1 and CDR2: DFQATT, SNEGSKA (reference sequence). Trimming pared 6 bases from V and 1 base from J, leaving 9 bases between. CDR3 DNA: TGCAGTGCCCTGGGACAGAACACCGGGGAGCTGTTTTTT. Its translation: CSALGQNTGELFF.

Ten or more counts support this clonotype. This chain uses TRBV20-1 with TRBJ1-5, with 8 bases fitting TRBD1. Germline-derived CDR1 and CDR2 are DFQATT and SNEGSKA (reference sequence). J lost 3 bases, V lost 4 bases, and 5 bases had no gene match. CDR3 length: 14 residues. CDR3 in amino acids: CSATTGGDNQPQHF. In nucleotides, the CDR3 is TGCAGTGCTACCACAGGGGGAGACAATCAGCCCCAGCATTTT.

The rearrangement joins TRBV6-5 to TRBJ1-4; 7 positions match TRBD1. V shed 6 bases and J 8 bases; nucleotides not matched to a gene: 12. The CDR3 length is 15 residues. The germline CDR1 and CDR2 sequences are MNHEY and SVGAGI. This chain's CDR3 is CASRSRGGADEKLFF. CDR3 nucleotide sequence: TGTGCCAGCAGGAGCCGAGGGGGCGCAGACGAAAAACTGTTTTTT.

The CDR3 nucleotides are TGTGCCAGCAAACCGATGGACGGACTTAATTTACGGTCACCCCTCCACTTT. Translating it yields CASKPMDGLNLRSPLHF. The genes are TRBV28 and TRBJ1-6; D unclear. The CDR3 has 17 residues. The V end lost 7 bases, the J end lost 10 bases, and 26 bases lay between the germline ends. Germline CDR1 reads MDHEN; CDR2 reads SYDVKM.

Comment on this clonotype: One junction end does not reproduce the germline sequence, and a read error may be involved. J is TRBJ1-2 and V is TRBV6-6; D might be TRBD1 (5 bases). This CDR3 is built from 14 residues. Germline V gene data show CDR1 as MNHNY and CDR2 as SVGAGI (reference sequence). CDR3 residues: CASSYPGEDYGYTF. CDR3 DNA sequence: TGCGCCAGCAGTTACCCGGGGGAAGACTATGGCTACACCTTC.

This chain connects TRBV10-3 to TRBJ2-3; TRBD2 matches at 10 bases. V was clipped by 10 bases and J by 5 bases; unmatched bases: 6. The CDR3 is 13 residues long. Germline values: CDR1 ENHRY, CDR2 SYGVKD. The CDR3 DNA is TGTGCCACCGGACTAGCGGAACGAGATACGCAGTATTTT. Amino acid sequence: CATGLAERDTQYF.